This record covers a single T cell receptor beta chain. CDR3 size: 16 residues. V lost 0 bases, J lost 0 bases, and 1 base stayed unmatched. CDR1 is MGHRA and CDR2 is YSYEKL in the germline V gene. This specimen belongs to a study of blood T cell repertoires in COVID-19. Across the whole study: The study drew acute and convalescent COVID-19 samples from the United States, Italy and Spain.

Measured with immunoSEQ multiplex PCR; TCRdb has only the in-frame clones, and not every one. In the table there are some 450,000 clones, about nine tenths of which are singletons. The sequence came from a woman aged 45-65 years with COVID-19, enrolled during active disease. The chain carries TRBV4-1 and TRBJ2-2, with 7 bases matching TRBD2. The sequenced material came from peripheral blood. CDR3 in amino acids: CASSQESGANTGELFF. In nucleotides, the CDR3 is TGCGCCAGCAGCCAAGAGAGCGGGGCGAACACCGGGGAGCTGTTTTTT.